Each of the 18 T cell receptor beta chains below was sequenced from the same sample in a study of CD8 T cells in Susac syndrome. An input of about 0.5 to 1 ug of RNA was subjected to reverse transcription using random hexamers. TCRdb called the immunoSEQ multiplex PCR reads again in MiXCR, with one record for every CDR3 protein. The sample records about 200,000 distinct CDR3 sequences, roughly 94% being singletons. The sample comprised CD4+ T cells from PBMCs. These receptors were taken from a human donor with multiple sclerosis.

This chain links TRBV30 with TRBJ2-5, with TRBD2 identical over 11 bases. Trimming took 4 bases from V and 4 from J; bases not matched to a gene: 8. CDR3 length: 15 amino acids. CDR1 and CDR2 from the germline V gene are GTSNPN and SVGIG (reference sequence). The CDR3 sequence is CAWKSSGGPRETQYF. The CDR3 nucleotides are TGTGCCTGGAAGTCTAGCGGGGGGCCGCGAGAGACCCAGTACTTC.

The J gene is TRBJ2-4, the V gene TRBV7-9, with 7 bases matching TRBD1. Per germline, CDR1 SEHNR and CDR2 FQNEAQ (reference sequence). J was trimmed by 8 bases and V by 5 bases; bases with no gene match: 15. The CDR3 has 16 residues. The CDR3 is CASSAQGQSASDIQYF. In DNA, the CDR3 is TGTGCCAGCAGCGCCCAGGGACAGAGTGCCTCGGACATTCAGTACTTC. Full variable domain (outside the CDR3, taken from reference TRBV7-9 and TRBJ2-4): DTGVSQNPRHKITKRGQNVTFRCDPISEHNRLYWYRQTLGQGPEFLTYFQNEAQLEKSRLLSDRFSAERPKGSFSTLEIQRTEQGDSAMYLCASSAQGQSASDIQYFGAGTRLSVL.

CDR3 DNA: TGTGCCAGCAGCGTAGCTACGCTAGCGGGGCGAGAGCAGTTCTTC. This encodes CASSVATLAGREQFF. The V call is TRBV9, the J call TRBJ2-1, with 9 nucleotides matching TRBD2. Germline-derived CDR1 and CDR2 are SGDLS and YYNGEE. The CDR3 length is 15 residues. J gave up 10 bases and V 0 bases, and 8 bases lay outside the gene matches.

The V call is TRBV6-5, the J call TRBJ1-2; D unclear. The CDR3 runs 14 residues. The germline V and J ends were trimmed by 6 bases and 3 bases, with 14 bases remaining between them. CDR1 is MNHEY, CDR2 SVGAGI, per germline. CDR3 in amino acids: CASSSPIDHYGYTF. The CDR3 nucleotides read TGTGCCAGCAGCTCTCCAATAGACCACTATGGCTACACCTTC.

Here the CDR3 DNA reads TGTGCCAGCAGCCCCACCCCGGGACAGGGGGCCCCTTCGACCGAAAAACTGTTTTTT. It codes for CASSPTPGQGAPSTEKLFF. J is TRBJ1-4 and V is TRBV21-1; the table's D call, TRBD1, has no DNA check behind it. TRBV21-1 is a recognized pseudogene. The CDR3 has 19 amino acids.

The chain carries TRBV23-1 and TRBJ1-5, with TRBD1 matching over 8 bases. TRBV23-1 is assigned to the ORF class and has an uncertain function. The CDR3 consists of 15 residues. The trim removed 6 bases at V and 11 bases at J, leaving 15 bases unmatched. The CDR3 protein is CASSHSETGERSQHF. The CDR3, as DNA: TGCGCCAGCAGCCACTCGGAGACAGGGGAAAGGTCCCAGCATTTT.

The V and J genes are TRBV7-3 and TRBJ2-1, with 9 bases aligning to TRBD1. V lost 8 bases, J lost 6 bases, and 2 bases stayed unmatched. In germline, CDR1 is SGHTA, CDR2 FQGTGA. This CDR3 spans 12 amino acids. The CDR3 DNA reads TGTGCCAGCGGGGACAGGGCCAATGAGCAGTTCTTC. It translates to CASGDRANEQFF.

This rearrangement joins TRBV9 to TRBJ1-2; no definite D call. Germline values: CDR1 SGDLS, CDR2 YYNGEE. The CDR3 totals 11 residues. Trimming left V 5 bases short and J 7 bases short, with 9 bases between. This CDR3 reads CASRLGGGYTF. CDR3 in DNA: TGTGCCAGCAGACTGGGTGGTGGCTACACCTTC. Full variable domain (outside the CDR3, taken from reference TRBV9 and TRBJ1-2): DSGVTQTPKHLITATGQRVTLRCSPRSGDLSVYWYQQSLDQGLQFLIQYYNGEERAKGNILERFSAQQFPDLHSELNLSSLELGDSALYFCASRLGGGYTFGSGTRLTVV.

The rearrangement uses TRBV5-6 and TRBJ2-7; a possible D gene is TRBD1 (6 bases). Trimming shortened V by 3 bases and J by 3 bases, and 10 bases separated the two germline ends. This CDR3 is built from 13 residues. The germline V gene encodes CDR1 SGHDT and CDR2 YYEEEE. CDR3 in DNA: TGTGCCAGCAGCTGGGGACATAACTACGAGCAGTACTTC. This sequence encodes CASSWGHNYEQYF.

This clonotype was counted only a few times. The chain uses TRBV12-3 or TRBV12-4 and TRBJ2-3; D is ambiguous. This CDR3 has 11 amino acids. The V end was cut by 3 bases, the J end by 4 bases, with 2 bases between. CDR3 sequence reads: CASSFSDTQYF. Written as DNA, the CDR3 is TGTGCCAGCAGTTTTTCAGATACGCAGTATTTT.

The rearrangement uses TRBV15 and TRBJ2-1; TRBD2 matches at 9 bases. CDR1 is LNHNV and CDR2 is YYDKDF in the germline V gene (reference sequence). Trimming at V came to 3 bases and at J to 8 bases, leaving 11 bases not matched to a gene. The CDR3 sequence is 16 residues long. In DNA form, the CDR3 reads TGTGCCACCAGCAGTAGGTCACGCGGGGGGGCCGATGAGCAGTTCTTC. This translates into CATSSRSRGGADEQFF. Full variable domain (rest looked up from reference TRBV15 and TRBJ2-1): DAMVIQNPRYQVTQFGKPVTLSCSQTLNHNVMYWYQQKSSQAPKLLFHYYDKDFNNEADTPDNFQSRRPNTSFCFLDIRSPGLGDTAMYLCATSSRSRGGADEQFFGPGTRLTVL.

This chain links TRBV25-1 with TRBJ2-1; the D gene is possibly TRBD2 (5 bases). Trimming removed 4 bases from V and 6 bases from J, with 13 bases in between. The CDR3 is 14 residues long. Germline CDR1 is MGHDK and CDR2 is SYGVNS. The CDR3 coding sequence is TGTGCCAGCAGTGCGCTAGCAAACACCAATGAGCAGTTCTTC. Encoded protein: CASSALANTNEQFF.

The count of this clonotype is one. The genes are TRBV5-1 and TRBJ2-4, with D hard to call. Germline V gene lookup returns CDR1 SGHRS and CDR2 YFSETQ. This CDR3 contains 13 residues. V lost 4 bases to trimming and J lost 4 bases, with 9 bases between them. CDR3 coding DNA: TGCGCCAGCAGCGGAGACAATAAAAACATTCAGTACTTC. Amino acids: CASSGDNKNIQYF.

The J gene is TRBJ1-6, the V gene TRBV6-1, with D perhaps TRBD1 (5 bases). The V gene lost 5 bases and the J gene lost 7 bases, with 9 bases spanning the gap. This CDR3 is 13 amino acids long. Germline V gene lookup returns CDR1 MNHNS and CDR2 SASEGT. Written as DNA, the CDR3 is TGTGCCAGCAGTCAAAGGGGAAATTCACCCCTCCACTTT. It translates to CASSQRGNSPLHF.

V is TRBV18 and J is TRBJ1-2, with 9 nucleotides matching TRBD1. The CDR3 consists of 13 residues. J was trimmed by 8 bases and V by 4 bases; bases with no gene match: 5. CDR1 KGHSH and CDR2 LQKENI come from the germline V gene. CDR3: CASSRDRVDGYTF. Written as DNA, the CDR3 is TGTGCCAGCTCACGGGACAGGGTTGACGGCTACACCTTC.

The J gene is TRBJ1-1, the V gene TRBV29-1; D is unclear. Trimming pared 1 base from V and 3 bases from J, leaving 6 bases between. This CDR3 region has 12 residues. CDR1 is SQVTM and CDR2 is ANQGSEA in the germline V gene. The CDR3 region is CSVEVRDTEAFF. The CDR3 coding sequence is TGCAGCGTTGAAGTGCGGGACACTGAAGCTTTCTTT. Filled out from reference TRBV29-1 and TRBJ1-1, the complete variable domain reads SAVISQKPSRDICQRGTSLTIQCQVDSQVTMMFWYRQQPGQSLTLIATANQGSEATYESGFVIDKFPISRPNLTFSTLTVSNMSPEDSSIYLCSVEVRDTEAFFGQGTRLTVV.

This chain links TRBV12-3 or TRBV12-4 with TRBJ2-7; no clear D gene. The V end was cut by 5 bases, the J end by 7 bases, with 15 bases between. The CDR3 runs 13 residues. In DNA, the CDR3 is TGTGCCAGCAGTCCTTATGGCTCCGGGGAGCAGTACTTC. Translating it yields CASSPYGSGEQYF.

V gene TRBV5-1 combines with J gene TRBJ2-1; 7 positions match TRBD2. CDR1 and CDR2 from the germline V gene are SGHRS and YFSETQ. The CDR3 sequence is 14 residues long. Losses at the gene ends were 7 bases for V and 9 bases for J; bases not matched to a gene: 13. CDR3 sequence: CASASGEPGSEQFF. The CDR3 DNA reads as TGCGCCAGCGCAAGCGGGGAGCCGGGGAGTGAGCAGTTCTTC.